The 9 T cell receptor beta chains in this list originate from one sample, sequenced in a study of T cell repertoires in cytomegalovirus infection. TCRdb re-derived calls from the reads in MiXCR, one entry per CDR3 protein. The table shows 200,000 or so distinct CDR3 sequences, with 28% occurring only once. The source material was PBMCs. Every receptor here comes from a human donor in good health (CMV status not recorded). Some clones in this sample may be carry-over from other donors' samples.

This clonotype has ten or more counts. This chain joins TRBV7-2 and TRBJ1-2; D is perhaps TRBD1 (6 bases). V was cut by 2 bases and J by 8 bases, with 18 bases left in between. The CDR3 contains 15 residues. From germline, CDR1 is SGHTA and CDR2 FQGNSA. The CDR3 DNA reads as TGTGCCAGCAGCTTACCCGGGGGGGCCGTAGAGGGCTACACCTTC. It codes for CASSLPGGAVEGYTF.

The V and J genes are TRBV11-2 and TRBJ2-2; TRBD1 matches at 7 bases. The CDR3 covers 15 residues. Germline trimming cut 5 bases from V and 5 bases from J; bases unmatched to any gene: 8. Germline lookup yields CDR1 SGHAT and CDR2 FQNNGV. As DNA, the CDR3 is TGTGCCAGCAGCCGACAGGGTGGGATGACCGGGGAGCTGTTTTTT. Translating gives CASSRQGGMTGELFF. The full variable domain, with the rest looked up from reference TRBV11-2 and TRBJ2-2, is EAGVAQSPRYKIIEKRQSVAFWCNPISGHATLYWYQQILGQGPKLLIQFQNNGVVDDSQLPKDRFSAERLKGVDSTLKIQPAKLEDSAVYLCASSRQGGMTGELFFGEGSRLTVL.

This clonotype was observed a few times. The chain links TRBV11-2 to TRBJ1-1, with D perhaps TRBD1 (5 bases). The V gene lost 2 bases and the J gene lost 0 bases, with 10 bases spanning the gap. Germline-derived CDR1 and CDR2 are SGHAT and FQNNGV. The CDR3 loop spans 15 amino acids. CDR3 region: CASSLRGRVNTEAFF. The CDR3 DNA follows: TGTGCCAGCAGCTTACGCGGCAGGGTGAACACTGAAGCTTTCTTT.

The chain couples TRBV19 to TRBJ1-2, with a possible D match to TRBD1 (5 bases). The CDR3 has 12 amino acids. V gave up 3 bases and J gave up 7 bases, with 9 bases separating them. CDR1 LNHDA and CDR2 SQIVND come from the germline V gene (reference sequence). This CDR3 reads CASSIGGTGYTF. CDR3 DNA: TGTGCCAGTAGTATCGGGGGGACTGGCTACACCTTC. Full variable domain (missing parts from reference TRBV19 and TRBJ1-2): DGGITQSPKYLFRKEGQNVTLSCEQNLNHDAMYWYRQDPGQGLRLIYYSQIVNDFQKGDIAEGYSVSREKKESFPLTVTSAQKNPTAFYLCASSIGGTGYTFGSGTRLTVV.

V and J are TRBV7-6 and TRBJ1-1, with D unclear. From germline, CDR1 is SGHVS and CDR2 FNYEAQ. V lost 1 base to trimming and J lost 2 bases, with 5 bases between them. The CDR3 loop spans 13 amino acids. The CDR3 nucleotides read TGTGCCAGCAGCTTAGGATTCAACACTGAAGCTTTCTTT. Amino acids: CASSLGFNTEAFF. The whole variable domain, remainder taken from reference TRBV7-6 and TRBJ1-1, is GAGVSQSPRYKVTKRGQDVALRCDPISGHVSLYWYRQALGQGPEFLTYFNYEAQQDKSGLPNDRFSAERPEGSISTLTIQRTEQRDSAMYRCASSLGFNTEAFFGQGTRLTVV.

As concerns this clonotype: A junction end diverges from the germline sequence, so it may reflect a read error. The chain combines TRBV14 with TRBJ1-1; D ambiguous. This CDR3 comprises 12 residues. Germline values: CDR1 SGHDN, CDR2 FVKESK. The CDR3 DNA sequence: TGTGGCAGCAGCCAAGAAAGGGCTGAAGCTTTCTTT. Encoded protein: CGSSQERAEAFF. Filled out from reference TRBV14 and TRBJ1-1, the complete variable domain reads EAGVTQFPSHSVIEKGQTVTLRCDPISGHDNLYWYRRVMGKEIKFLLHFVKESKQDESGMPNNRFLAERTGGTYSTLKVQPAELEDSGVYFCGSSQERAEAFFGQGTRLTVV.

The chain carries TRBV7-3 and TRBJ1-1, with D perhaps TRBD1 (6 bases). V lost 4 bases, J lost 2 bases, and 11 bases lay in between. The V gene's germline CDR1 is SGHTA and CDR2 FQGTGA. CDR3 length: 14 residues. For the CDR3, the DNA is TGTGCCAGCAGCTCGGGACACGCAAACACTGAAGCTTTCTTT. The encoded protein is CASSSGHANTEAFF.

This clonotype has more than one count but fewer than ten. The chain employs TRBV7-3 and TRBJ2-3; D assignment may be TRBD1 or TRBD2 (5 bases each). The V gene lost 5 bases and the J gene lost 2 bases, with 11 bases spanning the gap. In germline, CDR1 is SGHTA, CDR2 FQGTGA. The CDR3 consists of 14 residues. The chain's CDR3 is CASSPTGPTDTQYF. CDR3 nucleotides: TGTGCCAGCAGCCCCACGGGACCCACAGATACGCAGTATTTT.

The rearrangement links TRBV20-1 to TRBJ1-1, with D unclear. Germline V gene lookup returns CDR1 DFQATT and CDR2 SNEGSKA (reference sequence). V lost 0 bases and J lost 1, with 6 bases in between. This CDR3 contains 13 residues. This CDR3 is CSARDGGNTEAFF. The CDR3, as DNA: TGCAGTGCTAGAGATGGCGGGAACACTGAAGCTTTCTTT.